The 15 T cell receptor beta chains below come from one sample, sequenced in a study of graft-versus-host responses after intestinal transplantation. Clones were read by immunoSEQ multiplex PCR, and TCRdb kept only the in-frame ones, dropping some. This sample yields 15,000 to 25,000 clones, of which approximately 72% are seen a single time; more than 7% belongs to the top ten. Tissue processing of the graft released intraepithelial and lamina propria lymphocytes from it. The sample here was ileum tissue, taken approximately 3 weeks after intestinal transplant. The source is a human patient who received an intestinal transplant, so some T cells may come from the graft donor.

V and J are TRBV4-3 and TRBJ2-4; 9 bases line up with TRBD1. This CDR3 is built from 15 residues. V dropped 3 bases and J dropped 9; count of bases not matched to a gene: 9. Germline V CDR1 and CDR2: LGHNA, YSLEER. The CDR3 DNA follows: TGCGCCAGCAGCCATGATACAGGGGGCTTGGTCATTCAGTACTTC. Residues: CASSHDTGGLVIQYF.

CDR3 loop: CASSFYRVSSYEQYF. The CDR3 DNA follows: TGTGCCAGCAGTTTTTATCGGGTCAGCTCCTACGAGCAGTACTTC. This chain links TRBV27 with TRBJ2-7, with D unresolved. The germline V gene encodes CDR1 MNHEY and CDR2 SMNVEV (reference sequence). Trimming left V 3 bases short and J 0 bases short, with 12 bases between. The CDR3 is 15 residues long.

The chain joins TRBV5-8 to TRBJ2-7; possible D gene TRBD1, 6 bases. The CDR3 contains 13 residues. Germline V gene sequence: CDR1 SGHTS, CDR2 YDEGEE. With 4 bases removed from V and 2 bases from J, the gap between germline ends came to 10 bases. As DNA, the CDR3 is TGTGCCAGCAGCCCGGGACACCCCTACGAGCAGTACTTC. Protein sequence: CASSPGHPYEQYF.

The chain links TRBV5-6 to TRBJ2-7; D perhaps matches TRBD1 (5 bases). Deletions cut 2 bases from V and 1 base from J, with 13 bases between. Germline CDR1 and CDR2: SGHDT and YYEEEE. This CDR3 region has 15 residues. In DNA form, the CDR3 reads TGTGCCAGCAGCTTAAGGGGCAGGAAATCCTACGAGCAGTACTTC. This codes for CASSLRGRKSYEQYF.

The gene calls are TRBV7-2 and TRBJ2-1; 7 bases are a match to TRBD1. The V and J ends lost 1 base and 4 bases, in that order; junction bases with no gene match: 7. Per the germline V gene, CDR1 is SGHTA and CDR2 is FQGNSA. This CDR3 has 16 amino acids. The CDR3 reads CASSLERQGTYNEQFF. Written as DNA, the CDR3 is TGTGCCAGCAGCTTAGAAAGACAGGGTACGTACAATGAGCAGTTCTTC.

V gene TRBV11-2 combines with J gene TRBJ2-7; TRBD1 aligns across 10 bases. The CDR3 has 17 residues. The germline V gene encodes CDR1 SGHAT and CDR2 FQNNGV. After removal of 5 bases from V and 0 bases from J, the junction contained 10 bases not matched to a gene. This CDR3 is CASSIWGTGANSYEQYF. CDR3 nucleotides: TGTGCCAGCAGCATATGGGGGACAGGGGCGAACTCCTACGAGCAGTACTTC.

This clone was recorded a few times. The CDR3 coding sequence is TGTGCCAGTAACGTCCGGTGGGGAGGGAATCAGCCCCAGCATTTT. Protein: CASNVRWGGNQPQHF. The J gene is TRBJ1-5, the V gene TRBV19, with D unclear. V was pared by 7 bases and J by 4 bases, with 17 bases between. This CDR3 comprises 15 residues. Germline values: CDR1 LNHDA, CDR2 SQIVND (reference sequence).

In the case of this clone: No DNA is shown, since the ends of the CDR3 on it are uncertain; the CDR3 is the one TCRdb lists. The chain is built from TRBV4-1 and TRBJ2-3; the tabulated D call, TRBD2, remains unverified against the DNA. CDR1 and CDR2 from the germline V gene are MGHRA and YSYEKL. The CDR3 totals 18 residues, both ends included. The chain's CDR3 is CASSQGRFFGRAGNTQYF.

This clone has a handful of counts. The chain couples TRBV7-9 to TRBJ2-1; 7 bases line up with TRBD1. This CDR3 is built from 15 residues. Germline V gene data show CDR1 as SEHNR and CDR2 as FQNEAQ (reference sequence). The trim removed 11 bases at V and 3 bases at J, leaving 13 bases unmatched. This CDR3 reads CASSSTGDVYNEQFF. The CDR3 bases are TGTGCCTCCTCGTCCACAGGGGATGTCTACAATGAGCAGTTCTTC.

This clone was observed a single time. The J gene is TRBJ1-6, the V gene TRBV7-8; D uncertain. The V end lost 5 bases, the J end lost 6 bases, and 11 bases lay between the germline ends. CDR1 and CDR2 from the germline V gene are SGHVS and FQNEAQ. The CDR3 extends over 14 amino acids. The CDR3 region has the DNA TGTGCCAGCAGCCCATGGGCCTTTAATTCACCCCTCCACTTT. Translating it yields CASSPWAFNSPLHF.

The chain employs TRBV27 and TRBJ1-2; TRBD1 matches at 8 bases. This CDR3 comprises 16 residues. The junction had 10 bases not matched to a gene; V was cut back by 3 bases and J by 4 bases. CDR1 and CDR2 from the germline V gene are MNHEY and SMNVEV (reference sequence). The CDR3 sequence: CASSLGVSGQAYGYTF. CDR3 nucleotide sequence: TGTGCCAGCAGTTTGGGAGTTTCGGGACAGGCCTATGGCTACACCTTC.

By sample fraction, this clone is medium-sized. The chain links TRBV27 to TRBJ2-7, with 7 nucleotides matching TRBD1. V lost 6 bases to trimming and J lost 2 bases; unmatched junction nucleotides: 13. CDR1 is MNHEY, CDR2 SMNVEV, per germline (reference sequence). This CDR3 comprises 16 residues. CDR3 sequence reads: CASSPLIGQDPYEQYF. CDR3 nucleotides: TGTGCCAGCAGCCCATTAATCGGACAGGACCCCTACGAGCAGTACTTC.

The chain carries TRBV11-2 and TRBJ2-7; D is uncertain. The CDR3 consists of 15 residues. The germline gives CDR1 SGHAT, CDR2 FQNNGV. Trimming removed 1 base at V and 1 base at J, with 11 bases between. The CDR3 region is CASSLGSGASYEQYF. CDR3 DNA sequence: TGTGCCAGCAGCTTAGGAAGTGGAGCATCCTACGAGCAGTACTTC.

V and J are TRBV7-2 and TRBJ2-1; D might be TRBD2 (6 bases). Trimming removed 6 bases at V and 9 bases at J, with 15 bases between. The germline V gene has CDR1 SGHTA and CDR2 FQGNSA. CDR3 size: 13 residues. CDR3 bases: TGTGCCAGCAGTTTCAATCCCGGGGGTGAGCAGTTCTTC. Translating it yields CASSFNPGGEQFF.

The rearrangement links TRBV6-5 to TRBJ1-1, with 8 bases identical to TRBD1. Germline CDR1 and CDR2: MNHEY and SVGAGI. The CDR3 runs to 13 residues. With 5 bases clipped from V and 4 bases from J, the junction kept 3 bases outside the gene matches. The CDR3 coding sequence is TGTGCCAGCAGTCCGACAGGGGTCACTGAAGCTTTCTTT. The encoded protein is CASSPTGVTEAFF.